Shown below are 24 T cell receptor beta chains from a single sample sequenced in a study of T-cell memory formation after mild COVID-19. MiXCR was run by TCRdb on the 5' RACE reads, yielding one entry per CDR3 protein. This sample has over 500,000 distinct CDR3 sequences; 17% occur once, and the top ten carry 8.1%. Material: PBMCs or a T cell subset sorted from them (not recorded which). The receptor source for this set is an adult woman who had mild COVID-19 (a few samples of this study predate the infection). Cell type and time point are not known.

The table lists this clonotype with a few counts. The genes are TRBV6-6 and TRBJ2-7; D unresolved. The CDR3 is made up of 14 amino acids. Germline V gene lookup returns CDR1 MNHNY and CDR2 SVGAGI (reference sequence). Deletions cut 2 bases from V and 9 bases from J, with 17 bases between. The CDR3 nucleotides read TGTGCCAGCAGTTACACCACCGGCGGACCCGGGCAGTACTTC. It codes for CASSYTTGGPGQYF.

By share of the sample, this clonotype is medium-sized (0.01 to 0.1%). The chain links TRBV2 to TRBJ1-2; a weak D match, TRBD1 (5 bases). Germline CDR1 reads SNHLY; CDR2 reads FYNNEI. The ends were cut back, 7 bases at V and 4 bases at J, with 16 bases in the middle. The CDR3 runs to 14 residues. The CDR3: CASTMTASSYGYTF. The CDR3 region has the DNA TGTGCCAGCACCATGACAGCCTCGTCCTATGGCTACACCTTC.

This clonotype was seen only a few times. The V call is TRBV13, the J call TRBJ2-5; perhaps TRBD2 as D (5 bases). The CDR3 sequence is 11 residues long. V lost 5 bases, J lost 7 bases, and 8 bases lay in between. Germline V lookup: CDR1 PRHDT, CDR2 FYEKMQ (reference sequence). Here the CDR3 DNA reads TGTGCCAGCAGCACTCGGGGGACCCAGTACTTC. Translating it yields CASSTRGTQYF.

This clonotype was counted between two and nine times. The chain couples TRBV12-3 or TRBV12-4 to TRBJ2-5, with TRBD1 as a possible D gene (6 bases). The CDR3 has 17 residues. The V end was cut by 1 base, the J end by 4 bases, with 19 bases between. The CDR3 spells CASSLGSIGQPRETQYF. The CDR3 DNA reads TGTGCCAGCAGTTTAGGCAGTATAGGACAGCCAAGAGAGACCCAGTACTTC.

This chain connects TRBV14 to TRBJ2-5; 10 bases are a match to TRBD2. CDR3 length equals 17 residues. The germline V gene encodes CDR1 SGHDN and CDR2 FVKESK. Germline trimming cut 4 bases from V and 3 bases from J; bases unmatched to any gene: 11. The chain's CDR3 is CASSLFGVAGGKETQYF. Written as DNA, the CDR3 is TGTGCCAGCAGCCTCTTCGGGGTAGCGGGAGGAAAAGAGACCCAGTACTTC.

In this sample, this clonotype turned up a few times. This chain joins TRBV4-1 and TRBJ1-6; tentatively, D is TRBD1 (5 bases). This CDR3 is 16 amino acids long. V was trimmed by 0 bases and J by 9 bases, leaving 15 bases between them. Germline V gene sequence: CDR1 MGHRA, CDR2 YSYEKL. The CDR3 DNA reads as TGCGCCAGCAGCCAAGAAGGGGCGGCCCGGAGTTCACCCCTCCACTTT. Its protein product is CASSQEGAARSSPLHF.

V and J are TRBV12-3 or TRBV12-4 and TRBJ2-5; D assignment may be TRBD1 or TRBD2 (6 bases each). The V end was cut by 7 bases, the J end by 3 bases, with 21 bases between. This CDR3 spans 16 amino acids. The CDR3 DNA sequence: TGTGCCAGCACCTTAAGGGGGGCCGTAGGAGAAGAGACCCAGTACTTC. This codes for CASTLRGAVGEETQYF.

The chain carries TRBV7-2 and TRBJ2-5, with D possibly being TRBD1 (5 bases). The V gene's germline CDR1 is SGHTA and CDR2 FQGNSA. The CDR3 sequence is 11 residues long. The V end lost 1 base, the J end lost 9 bases, and 6 bases lay between the germline ends. CDR3 region: CASSLEGSQYF. CDR3 nucleotides: TGTGCCAGCAGCTTAGAGGGGTCCCAGTACTTC.

The table lists this clonotype with many counts. The chain links TRBV5-1 to TRBJ1-4; TRBD1 might be the D (5 bases). Per the germline V gene, CDR1 is SGHRS and CDR2 is YFSETQ. Trimming pared 4 bases from V and 8 bases from J, leaving 18 bases between. The CDR3 totals 15 residues. This CDR3 reads CASSMTVPRGEKLFF. As DNA, the CDR3 is TGCGCCAGCAGCATGACAGTCCCCCGGGGCGAAAAACTGTTTTTT.

This clonotype came up a few times. The chain combines TRBV30 with TRBJ2-3, with D possibly being TRBD2 (5 bases). The CDR3 length is 13 residues. V lost 3 bases and J 1 base, leaving 8 bases between the germline ends. From germline, CDR1 is GTSNPN and CDR2 SVGIG (reference sequence). The CDR3 reads CAWSHGGTDTQYF. The DNA of the CDR3 is TGTGCCTGGAGCCACGGGGGCACAGATACGCAGTATTTT.

The V and J genes are TRBV7-6 and TRBJ2-5, with 13 bases matching TRBD2. The CDR3 has 18 amino acids. The V gene's germline CDR1 is SGHVS and CDR2 FNYEAQ. V lost 2 bases, J lost 0 bases, and 6 bases stayed unmatched. The CDR3 here is CASSLRPLAGGDQETQYF. CDR3 nucleotides: TGTGCCAGCAGCTTACGCCCACTAGCGGGGGGGGACCAAGAGACCCAGTACTTC. The full variable domain, completed using reference TRBV7-6 and TRBJ2-5, is GAGVSQSPRYKVTKRGQDVALRCDPISGHVSLYWYRQALGQGPEFLTYFNYEAQQDKSGLPNDRFSAERPEGSISTLTIQRTEQRDSAMYRCASSLRPLAGGDQETQYFGPGTRLLVL.

This clonotype has a count of ten or more. The chain recombines TRBV7-3 with TRBJ2-7; 9 bases are shared with TRBD2. Germline CDR1 SGHTA, CDR2 FQGTGA. V trimming: 5 bases; J trimming: 2 bases; junction bases outside the gene matches: 4. The CDR3 contains 14 residues. For the CDR3, the DNA is TGTGCCAGCAGCCCCAGCGGGGGGCCCTACGAGCAGTACTTC. Translated, it gives CASSPSGGPYEQYF.

This chain links TRBV3-1 with TRBJ2-5, with 11 bases aligning to TRBD2. Germline values: CDR1 LGHDT, CDR2 YNNKEL (reference sequence). The V segment lost 3 bases and the J segment 1 base; nucleotides outside the gene matches: 4. The CDR3 spans 16 residues. CDR3 residues: CASSHQLAGVQETQYF. CDR3 sequence (DNA): TGTGCCAGCAGCCATCAACTAGCGGGGGTCCAAGAGACCCAGTACTTC.

This chain connects TRBV14 to TRBJ2-1, with TRBD2 matching over 10 bases. Germline V gene data show CDR1 as SGHDN and CDR2 as FVKESK. V lost 1 base, J lost 9 bases, and 12 bases stayed unmatched. The CDR3 contains 17 residues. The CDR3 DNA reads TGTGCCAGCAGCCAAGTTCTGTCAGCGGGGGGGCCCGGTGAGCAGTTCTTC. Its protein product is CASSQVLSAGGPGEQFF. Combining the CDR3 with reference TRBV14 and TRBJ2-1 gives the whole variable domain EAGVTQFPSHSVIEKGQTVTLRCDPISGHDNLYWYRRVMGKEIKFLLHFVKESKQDESGMPNNRFLAERTGGTYSTLKVQPAELEDSGVYFCASSQVLSAGGPGEQFFGPGTRLTVL.

The table lists this clonotype with a few counts. The genes are TRBV7-9 and TRBJ1-1; D perhaps matches TRBD1 (5 bases). The V gene lost 10 bases and the J gene lost 1 base, with 13 bases spanning the gap. CDR3 length equals 13 residues. Germline CDR1 and CDR2: SEHNR and FQNEAQ (reference sequence). This chain's CDR3 is CATLLGGNTEAFF. CDR3 DNA: TGTGCCACCCTGTTGGGGGGGAACACTGAAGCTTTCTTT.

The J gene is TRBJ2-3, the V gene TRBV12-3 or TRBV12-4; D unclear. This CDR3 region has 13 residues. V dropped 6 bases and J dropped 0 bases, with 7 bases sitting between them. The CDR3 loop is CASRRTSTDTQYF. CDR3 nucleotides: TGTGCCAGCAGAAGAACTAGCACAGATACGCAGTATTTT.

The chain recombines TRBV24-1 with TRBJ2-1; 8 bases line up with TRBD2. V dropped 4 bases and J dropped 13; count of bases not matched to a gene: 11. This CDR3 contains 14 residues. In germline, CDR1 is KGHDR, CDR2 SFDVKD. In nucleotides, the CDR3 is TGTGCCACCAGTGACCCTGGACTAGCCGACGGACAGTTCTTC. This gives the protein CATSDPGLADGQFF.

This clonotype was seen a handful of times. The chain is built from TRBV5-1 and TRBJ2-5; D not resolved. The CDR3 is 13 amino acids. Trimming pared 0 bases from V and 4 bases from J, leaving 7 bases between. Germline V gives CDR1 SGHRS, CDR2 YFSETQ. CDR3 bases: TGCGCCAGCAGCTTGGTTACTCTAGAGACCCAGTACTTC. Its protein is CASSLVTLETQYF.

Only a few counts were recorded for this clonotype. The chain uses TRBV7-9 and TRBJ1-2; 7 positions match TRBD1. Germline trimming cut 3 bases from V and 8 bases from J; bases unmatched to any gene: 9. The CDR3 is 14 residues long. Germline V gene data show CDR1 as SEHNR and CDR2 as FQNEAQ (reference sequence). The CDR3 sequence: CASSFQGEFGGYTF. The CDR3 region has the DNA TGTGCCAGCAGCTTCCAGGGGGAATTCGGAGGCTACACCTTC.

V is TRBV7-2 and J is TRBJ1-2; TRBD1 matches 9 bases. With 5 bases clipped from V and 9 bases from J, the junction kept 4 bases outside the gene matches. This CDR3 contains 12 residues. CDR1 and CDR2 from the germline V gene are SGHTA and FQGNSA. The CDR3 is CASSGTGLSYTF. The CDR3 DNA follows: TGTGCCAGCAGCGGGACAGGGCTAAGCTACACCTTC.

This clonotype was seen only once. The gene calls are TRBV10-3 and TRBJ2-1; 7 bases are shared with TRBD2. J gave up 8 bases and V 3 bases, and 10 bases lay outside the gene matches. This CDR3 is built from 15 residues. CDR1 is ENHRY and CDR2 is SYGVKD in the germline V gene. The CDR3 reads CAISDRLAEADEQFF. The CDR3 nucleotides read TGTGCCATCAGTGATAGGCTAGCGGAGGCGGATGAGCAGTTCTTC.

This sequence joins TRBV27 and TRBJ1-5; tentative D call: TRBD1 (6 bases). The germline gives CDR1 MNHEY, CDR2 SMNVEV (reference sequence). The CDR3 totals 14 residues. Trimming cost V 5 bases and J 4 bases, with 12 bases left between them. The CDR3 DNA reads as TGTGCCAGCAGTCGGGGACAACCTAATCAGCCCCAGCATTTT. This sequence encodes CASSRGQPNQPQHF.

This clonotype came up many times. The CDR3 nucleotides read TGTGCCAGCAGCCCCCGGGGCGGGGGATATGAGCAGTACTTC. This gives the protein CASSPRGGGYEQYF. The rearrangement uses TRBV7-3 and TRBJ2-7; TRBD2 matches 7 bases. The CDR3 has 14 amino acids. The V and J ends lost 5 bases and 7 bases, in that order; junction bases with no gene match: 11. The germline V gene has CDR1 SGHTA and CDR2 FQGTGA.

This chain links TRBV11-3 with TRBJ2-7, with D uncertain. CDR3 length: 13 residues. V dropped 5 bases and J dropped 4 bases, with 12 bases sitting between them. The germline CDR1 and CDR2 sequences are SGHNT and YENEEA. As DNA, the CDR3 is TGTGCCAGCAGCCCGAGATCGGAGTACGAGCAGTACTTC. Translated: CASSPRSEYEQYF.